This T cell receptor beta chain was found in a study of a mutant IDH1 vaccine in newly diagnosed glioma. Study summary: Initiation of the vaccine course occurred 4-6 weeks after radiotherapy alone, or alongside temozolomide cycles. Participants attended visit V12, the safety follow-up, at week 35, and then attended visit V13 at week 47.

As to this clone: Its antigen is unknown.

With V trimmed by 7 bases and J by 8 bases, 9 bases remained unmatched. Looked up from germline, CDR1 is MDHEN and CDR2 is SYDVKM. This CDR3 contains 14 residues. Specified time point: week 35, safety follow-up. The vaccine gave 300 ug of a 20-mer mutant IDH1 peptide subcutaneously per dose. In every donor, the tumor was a new WHO grade 3 or 4 IDH1-mutant, ATRX-lost astrocytoma. Only in-frame clones appear in the TCRdb table, and some are missing; sequencing was by immunoSEQ multiplex PCR. The data contain 65,000 to 85,000 clones, around 86% of them singletons. The source is a young man with glioma. V and J are TRBV28 and TRBJ2-1, with 9 nucleotides matching TRBD1. Sequencing was performed on PBMCs, taken from a glioma patient whose treatment included an IDH1 peptide vaccine. Here the CDR3 reads CASIGGQGSHEQFF. The CDR3 region has the DNA TGTGCCAGCATAGGGGGACAGGGTAGCCATGAGCAGTTCTTC.